A selection of T cell receptor beta chains follows, all from one sample in a study of neoadjuvant nivolumab and ipilimumab in lung cancer. Libraries were prepared by immunoSEQ multiplex PCR; TCRdb keeps only in-frame clonotypes and omits some of them. The sample lists 25,000 to 30,000 clones, roughly 76% occurring once. The source was tumor tissue, collected after neoadjuvant nivolumab, alone or with ipilimumab, at or shortly before surgery. The receptor source for this set is an adult with non-small cell lung cancer. The CDR3 runs from the conserved cysteine through the conserved F or W. The order of the fields is D gene, CDR3 length, V gene, clone size, J gene, CDR3 DNA, CDR3 protein. D genes are given only for firm matches. Rows give clone size only sometimes, using once, few, many, or a class for an expanded clone.

d_gene: -; len: 12; v_gene: TRBV7-2; abundance: -; j_gene: TRBJ2-5; CDR3nt: TGTGCCAGCAGTCTTACGGGCGGGGCCCAGTACTTC; CDR3aa: CASSLTGGAQYF
d_gene: -; len: 14; v_gene: TRBV5-1; abundance: -; j_gene: TRBJ2-7; CDR3nt: TGCGCCAGCAGCCTGGGCCCATCGCCCTACGAGCAGTACTTC; CDR3aa: CASSLGPSPYEQYF
d_gene: -; len: 14; v_gene: TRBV6-5; abundance: -; j_gene: TRBJ1-1; CDR3nt: TGTGCCAGCAGTTACGACGGGACGGACACTGAAGCTTTCTTT; CDR3aa: CASSYDGTDTEAFF
d_gene: -; len: 15; v_gene: TRBV4-3; abundance: -; j_gene: TRBJ2-5; CDR3nt: TGCGCCAGCAGCCAAGAAGGGGCCCCGGGGATGACCCAGTACTTC; CDR3aa: CASSQEGAPGMTQYF
d_gene: -; len: 11; v_gene: TRBV30; abundance: -; j_gene: TRBJ2-3; CDR3nt: TGTGCCTGGGGACACACAGATACGCAGTATTTT; CDR3aa: CAWGHTDTQYF
d_gene: TRBD1; len: 15; v_gene: TRBV18; abundance: -; j_gene: TRBJ1-1; CDR3nt: TGTGCCAGCTCACCAGGGACAGGGCGGAACACTGAAGCTTTCTTT; CDR3aa: CASSPGTGRNTEAFF
d_gene: -; len: 12; v_gene: TRBV7-2; abundance: -; j_gene: TRBJ1-4; CDR3nt: TGTGCCAGCAGCTTAGCGCACGGGCAGCTGTTTTTT; CDR3aa: CASSLAHGQLFF
d_gene: -; len: 17; v_gene: TRBV6-1; abundance: few; j_gene: TRBJ1-6; CDR3nt: TGTGCCAGCAGTGAAGGTTACCAATTCAGGGCCTGGGCACCCCTCCACTTT; CDR3aa: CASSEGYQFRAWAPLHF
d_gene: TRBD1; len: 15; v_gene: TRBV27; abundance: -; j_gene: TRBJ2-3; CDR3nt: TGTGCCAGCAGTCTAGGACAGGGGACAACAGATACGCAGTATTTT; CDR3aa: CASSLGQGTTDTQYF
d_gene: TRBD1; len: 17; v_gene: TRBV18; abundance: -; j_gene: TRBJ2-2; CDR3nt: TGTGCCAGCTCACCAAGGCGGACAGGCCAGAACACCGGGGAGCTGTTTTTT; CDR3aa: CASSPRRTGQNTGELFF
d_gene: -; len: 14; v_gene: TRBV10-3; abundance: -; j_gene: TRBJ1-1; CDR3nt: TGTGCCAACGGGACTCGGACAGTCAACACTGAAGCTTTCTTT; CDR3aa: CANGTRTVNTEAFF
d_gene: -; len: 12; v_gene: TRBV30; abundance: -; j_gene: TRBJ1-1; CDR3nt: TGTGCCTGGAGTGTGGTGGGTTTCGAAGCTTTCTTT; CDR3aa: CAWSVVGFEAFF
d_gene: TRBD2; len: 13; v_gene: TRBV28; abundance: -; j_gene: TRBJ2-5; CDR3nt: TGTGCCAGCAGTTTAGCGGGGGGAGAGACCCAGTACTTC; CDR3aa: CASSLAGGETQYF
d_gene: -; len: 12; v_gene: TRBV7-2; abundance: -; j_gene: TRBJ1-2; CDR3nt: TGTGCCAGCAGCGCCTCTAACTATGGCTACACCTTC; CDR3aa: CASSASNYGYTF
d_gene: -; len: 14; v_gene: TRBV2; abundance: -; j_gene: TRBJ1-5; CDR3nt: TGTGCCAGCAAGGCAGCCTATAGCAATCAGCCCCAGCATTTT; CDR3aa: CASKAAYSNQPQHF
d_gene: -; len: 15; v_gene: TRBV19; abundance: -; j_gene: TRBJ2-1; CDR3nt: TGTGCCAGTAGTATACTGGGGAGTATGGGCAATGAGCAGTTCTTC; CDR3aa: CASSILGSMGNEQFF
d_gene: -; len: 12; v_gene: TRBV2; abundance: -; j_gene: TRBJ1-2; CDR3nt: TGTGCCAGCTCGACAGGCGTCTATGGCTACACCTTC; CDR3aa: CASSTGVYGYTF
d_gene: -; len: 14; v_gene: TRBV7-2; abundance: -; j_gene: TRBJ1-2; CDR3nt: TGTGCCAGCAGCCACAGGGAATCCAACTATGGCTACACCTTC; CDR3aa: CASSHRESNYGYTF
d_gene: TRBD2; len: 16; v_gene: TRBV7-2; abundance: -; j_gene: TRBJ2-1; CDR3nt: TGTGCCAGCAGCGAAAAAACCGGGACTACCTACAATGAGCAGTTCTTC; CDR3aa: CASSEKTGTTYNEQFF
d_gene: -; len: 17; v_gene: TRBV4-2; abundance: -; j_gene: TRBJ1-1; CDR3nt: TGTGCCAGCAGCTTAGAGCTGGCGCAGCTCATGAACACTGAAGCTTTCTTT; CDR3aa: CASSLELAQLMNTEAFF
d_gene: -; len: 11; v_gene: TRBV6-5; abundance: once; j_gene: TRBJ1-1; CDR3nt: TGTGCCAGCAGTTACGGGCCGGAAGCTTTCTTT; CDR3aa: CASSYGPEAFF
d_gene: -; len: 16; v_gene: TRBV18; abundance: -; j_gene: TRBJ1-3; CDR3nt: TGTGCCAGCTCACCCGGCGGGGGCCGCTCTGGAAACACCATATATTTT; CDR3aa: CASSPGGGRSGNTIYF
d_gene: -; len: 15; v_gene: TRBV9; abundance: -; j_gene: TRBJ2-6; CDR3nt: TGTGCCAGCAGCGTAGCCAGCCCCTCGGCCAACGTCCTGACTTTC; CDR3aa: CASSVASPSANVLTF
d_gene: -; len: 14; v_gene: TRBV7-9; abundance: -; j_gene: TRBJ1-2; CDR3nt: TGTGCCAGCAGCTTAGTCTTACAGGGCGGAGGCTACACCTTC; CDR3aa: CASSLVLQGGGYTF
d_gene: TRBD2; len: 14; v_gene: TRBV5-1; abundance: -; j_gene: TRBJ2-4; CDR3nt: TGCGCCAGCAGCTTGGTTGGGGGGGTAAACATTCAGTACTTC; CDR3aa: CASSLVGGVNIQYF
d_gene: -; len: 14; v_gene: TRBV7-9; abundance: -; j_gene: TRBJ1-1; CDR3nt: TGTGCCAGCAGCTTGGGCGGAATGAACACTGAAGCTTTCTTT; CDR3aa: CASSLGGMNTEAFF
d_gene: -; len: 12; v_gene: TRBV6-6; abundance: few; j_gene: TRBJ1-2; CDR3nt: TGTGCCAGCACCGACAGATTCTATGGCTACACCTTC; CDR3aa: CASTDRFYGYTF
d_gene: TRBD1; len: 19; v_gene: TRBV11-2; abundance: -; j_gene: TRBJ1-4; CDR3nt: TGTGCCAGCAGCTCGTACCCTCTCAGTGACAGGGGGCGTAATGAAAAACTGTTTTTT; CDR3aa: CASSSYPLSDRGRNEKLFF
d_gene: -; len: 17; v_gene: TRBV5-6; abundance: -; j_gene: TRBJ2-7; CDR3nt: TGTGCCAGCAGCTCCCGGACACCGTGGACGGAGGCCTACGAGCAGTACTTC; CDR3aa: CASSSRTPWTEAYEQYF
d_gene: TRBD2; len: 15; v_gene: TRBV4-3; abundance: -; j_gene: TRBJ2-7; CDR3nt: TGCGCCAGCAGCCCCAGACTAGCGGGGAATTACGAGCAGTACTTC; CDR3aa: CASSPRLAGNYEQYF
d_gene: -; len: 11; v_gene: TRBV25-1; abundance: -; j_gene: TRBJ1-2; CDR3nt: TGTGCCAGCAGTGATGGAGTAAGCTACACCTTC; CDR3aa: CASSDGVSYTF
d_gene: TRBD1; len: 15; v_gene: TRBV25-1; abundance: -; j_gene: TRBJ2-1; CDR3nt: TGTGCCAGCAGCCACGACAGGGGGTTCACGCATGAGCAGTTCTTC; CDR3aa: CASSHDRGFTHEQFF
d_gene: TRBD1; len: 16; v_gene: TRBV15; abundance: -; j_gene: TRBJ1-2; CDR3nt: TGTGCCACCAGCAGAGAGGGGACAGGTGCTAACTATGGCTACACCTTC; CDR3aa: CATSREGTGANYGYTF
d_gene: TRBD1; len: 13; v_gene: TRBV2; abundance: -; j_gene: TRBJ2-2; CDR3nt: TGTGCCAGCAGTGAAAATTCTGACAGGGGGCTGTTTTTT; CDR3aa: CASSENSDRGLFF
d_gene: -; len: 16; v_gene: TRBV11-2; abundance: -; j_gene: TRBJ2-7; CDR3nt: TGTGCCAGCAGCTTAGCCGCCGGGACATGGAGCGGCGAGCAGTACTTC; CDR3aa: CASSLAAGTWSGEQYF
d_gene: -; len: 15; v_gene: TRBV6-1; abundance: few; j_gene: TRBJ1-2; CDR3nt: TGTGCCAGCAGTGTCGGAGTTTCCTCTGACTATGGCTACACCTTC; CDR3aa: CASSVGVSSDYGYTF
d_gene: -; len: 16; v_gene: TRBV4-3; abundance: -; j_gene: TRBJ2-2; CDR3nt: TGCGCCAGCAGCCAAGGGACAGCCGTTGTGTCCGGGGAGCTGTTTTTT; CDR3aa: CASSQGTAVVSGELFF
d_gene: -; len: 13; v_gene: TRBV5-6; abundance: -; j_gene: TRBJ2-7; CDR3nt: TGTGCCAGCAGCAAAGGATATCGGGGCGAGCAGTACTTC; CDR3aa: CASSKGYRGEQYF
d_gene: TRBD1; len: 16; v_gene: TRBV19; abundance: -; j_gene: TRBJ1-6; CDR3nt: TGTGCCAGTAGTCCCGGGACAGGGGGCGAGCGATCACCCCTCCACTTT; CDR3aa: CASSPGTGGERSPLHF
d_gene: -; len: 13; v_gene: TRBV6-6; abundance: -; j_gene: TRBJ2-7; CDR3nt: TGTGCCAGCAGTTATGCAGGGGCCTACGAGCAGTACTTC; CDR3aa: CASSYAGAYEQYF
d_gene: -; len: 18; v_gene: TRBV7-6; abundance: -; j_gene: TRBJ2-5; CDR3nt: TGTGCCAGCAGCTTAGGAAGGGGCCAGACAGGGGAGGGGGAGACCCAGTACTTC; CDR3aa: CASSLGRGQTGEGETQYF
d_gene: -; len: 13; v_gene: TRBV30; abundance: -; j_gene: TRBJ2-5; CDR3nt: TGTGCCTGGAGTCTGGGGTCCGGGGAGACCCAGTACTTC; CDR3aa: CAWSLGSGETQYF